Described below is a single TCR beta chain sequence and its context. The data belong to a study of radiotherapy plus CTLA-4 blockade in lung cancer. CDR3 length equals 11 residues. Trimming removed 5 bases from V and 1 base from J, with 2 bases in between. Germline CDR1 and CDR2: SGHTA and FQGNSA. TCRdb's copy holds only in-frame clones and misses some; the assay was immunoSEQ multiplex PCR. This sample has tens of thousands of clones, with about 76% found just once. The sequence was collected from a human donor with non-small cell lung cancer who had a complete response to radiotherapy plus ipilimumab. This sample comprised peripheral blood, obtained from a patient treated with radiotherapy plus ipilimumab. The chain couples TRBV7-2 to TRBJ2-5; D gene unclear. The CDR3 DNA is TGTGCCAGCAGCCTCCAAGAGACCCAGTACTTC. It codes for CASSLQETQYF.